These 26 T cell receptor beta chains originate from one sample sequenced in a study of blood T cell repertoires in COVID-19. Measured with immunoSEQ multiplex PCR; TCRdb has only the in-frame clones, and not every one. The sample has some 98,000 clones, just under 85% seen once. The sequenced material came from peripheral blood. The receptors stem from a man between 65 and 80 years old with acute or convalescent COVID-19.

This chain uses TRBV3-1 (or the pseudogene TRBV3-2) with TRBJ1-4; 7 nucleotides agree with TRBD1. The CDR3 runs to 17 residues. Germline assignment: CDR1 LGHDT and CDR2 YNNKEL (reference sequence). J was trimmed by 5 bases and V by 3 bases; bases with no gene match: 12. CDR3 sequence reads: CASSQTGRGVGNEKLFF. The CDR3 region has the DNA TGTGCCAGCAGCCAGACAGGGAGAGGAGTGGGGAATGAAAAACTGTTTTTT.

This clone was counted only a few times. This chain connects TRBV29-1 to TRBJ1-2; 9 bases align to TRBD1. Germline-derived CDR1 and CDR2 are SQVTM and ANQGSEA. Trimming cost V 6 bases and J 4 bases; bases outside gene matches: 6. The CDR3 runs to 13 residues. In DNA form, the CDR3 reads TGCAGCGTGGGGACAGGGAGAAGCTATGGCTACACCTTC. Amino acids: CSVGTGRSYGYTF.

This clone was counted a single time. The V gene is TRBV21-1, the J gene TRBJ2-2; TRBD2 was called by the table and not checked on the DNA. TRBV21-1 has pseudogene status. The CDR3 sequence is 14 residues long. The CDR3 spells CASSKAGRHRGAVF. The CDR3 bases are TGTGCCAGCAGCAAAGCAGGTCGACACCGGGGAGCTGTTTTT.

The V and J genes are TRBV24-1 and TRBJ2-1; 10 bases align to TRBD2. V gave up 7 bases and J gave up 7 bases; unmatched junction bases: 9. The CDR3 contains 15 residues. Germline CDR1 is KGHDR and CDR2 is SFDVKD. CDR3 in amino acids: CATRASLAGRNEQFF. CDR3 in DNA: TGTGCCACCAGAGCCTCACTAGCGGGGCGAAATGAGCAGTTCTTC.

The V call is TRBV20-1, the J call TRBJ1-1; D may be TRBD1 (5 bases). Deletions cut 8 bases from V and 11 bases from J, with 15 bases between. CDR1 and CDR2 (germline): DFQATT, SNEGSKA (reference sequence). The CDR3 length is 10 residues. The CDR3 DNA reads as TGCAGTCTCATTAAGGGGTCGGCTTTCTTT. It encodes CSLIKGSAFF.

This chain joins TRBV20-1 and TRBJ2-1; 7 bases match TRBD2. Germline CDR1 and CDR2: DFQATT and SNEGSKA (reference sequence). CDR3 length: 14 residues. V lost 3 bases, J lost 5 bases, and 7 bases stayed unmatched. The CDR3 DNA sequence: TGCAGTGCTAGTGCTGACGGGAGGAACAATGAGCAGTTCTTC. This gives the protein CSASADGRNNEQFF.

The chain links TRBV15 to TRBJ2-3, with TRBD1 matching 8 bases. The CDR3 is made up of 14 amino acids. V was pared by 4 bases and J by 5 bases, with 5 bases of the junction left unmatched. Germline-derived CDR1 and CDR2 are LNHNV and YYDKDF (reference sequence). The chain's CDR3 is CATSKRQGIDTQYF. The CDR3 DNA reads TGTGCCACCAGCAAGCGACAGGGGATAGATACGCAGTATTTT.

The J gene is TRBJ1-5, the V gene TRBV4-2, with TRBD1 matching 10 bases. The germline V gene encodes CDR1 LGHNA and CDR2 YNFKEQ. The CDR3 loop spans 19 amino acids. V shed 3 bases, J shed 2 bases, and the junction held 13 bases outside the gene matches. CDR3 in DNA: TGTGCCAGCAGCCAGGGGGGGACAGGGGCGTCATTGGGCAATCAGCCCCAGCATTTT. Translated: CASSQGGTGASLGNQPQHF.

The V gene is TRBV4-3, the J gene TRBJ1-4, with no clear D. V shed 1 base and J shed 7 bases, with 4 bases lying between them. The CDR3 extends over 12 amino acids. Germline CDR1 reads LGHNA; CDR2 reads YSLEER. The CDR3 DNA reads TGCGCCAGCAGCCAAGTCGGTGAAAAACTGTTTTTT. It codes for CASSQVGEKLFF.

This chain uses TRBV2 with TRBJ2-4, with TRBD1 matching over 8 bases. The germline gives CDR1 SNHLY, CDR2 FYNNEI. This CDR3 spans 15 amino acids. The ends lost 2 bases at V and 8 bases at J; junction bases unmatched: 8. This CDR3 reads CASSEFRGQGDIQYF. DNA of the CDR3: TGTGCCAGCAGTGAATTCAGGGGGCAGGGAGACATTCAGTACTTC.

The chain recombines TRBV5-4 with TRBJ2-1; 16 nucleotides line up with TRBD2. Germline V gene data show CDR1 as SGHNT and CDR2 as YYREEE (reference sequence). The CDR3 has 18 amino acids. V shed 4 bases and J 16 bases; nucleotides not matched to a gene: 20. The DNA for the CDR3 is TGTGCCAGCAGCCCGAGAACGGGACTAGCGGGAGGGCCAGGGTCCCCCTTCTTC. Protein: CASSPRTGLAGGPGSPFF.

The V and J genes are TRBV9 and TRBJ1-1; D not certain. CDR3 length: 13 amino acids. Germline CDR1 SGDLS, CDR2 YYNGEE. Trimming left V 5 bases short and J 6 bases short, with 14 bases between. For the CDR3, the DNA is TGTGCCAGCAGTCGGACGGGAGGCTCTGAAGCTTTCTTT. Translation: CASSRTGGSEAFF.

V and J are TRBV3-1 (or the pseudogene TRBV3-2) and TRBJ2-7, with no clear D. Germline V gene data show CDR1 as LGHDT and CDR2 as YNNKEL (reference sequence). This CDR3 has 11 residues. V was pared by 1 base and J by 5 bases, with 3 bases between. CDR3 coding DNA: TGTGCCAGCAGCCAAGTAGACGAGCAGTACTTC. Protein: CASSQVDEQYF.

This clone has a handful of counts. J is TRBJ1-5 and V is TRBV4-1, with D tentatively TRBD1 (6 bases). Trimming shortened V by 0 bases and J by 3 bases, and 18 bases separated the two germline ends. The germline CDR1 and CDR2 sequences are MGHRA and YSYEKL. The CDR3 consists of 18 residues. The CDR3 bases are TGCGCCAGCAGCCAAGATTTTGGGGGGGCGGGTGTCAATCAGCCCCAGCATTTT. This translates into CASSQDFGGAGVNQPQHF.

This clone was observed once. The chain uses TRBV2 and TRBJ1-1; D possibly corresponds to TRBD1 (5 bases). V gave up 5 bases and J gave up 5 bases, with 12 bases separating them. This CDR3 is built from 13 residues. CDR1 is SNHLY, CDR2 FYNNEI, per germline. The CDR3 DNA reads as TGTGCCAGCAGTACCGGGACTTTGACTGAAGCTTTCTTT. Its protein is CASSTGTLTEAFF.

The rearrangement joins TRBV29-1 to TRBJ2-7; tentatively, D is TRBD2 (6 bases). CDR1 is SQVTM and CDR2 is ANQGSEA in the germline V gene. V lost 7 bases and J 6 bases, leaving 19 bases between the germline ends. This CDR3 region has 13 residues. CDR3: CSAVRDAGSEQYF. The CDR3 DNA reads TGCAGCGCCGTCCGGGACGCCGGGAGCGAGCAGTACTTC.

The chain is built from TRBV5-5 and TRBJ1-2; D is undetermined. This CDR3 comprises 14 residues. Trimming shortened V by 0 bases and J by 4 bases, and 10 bases separated the two germline ends. The V gene's germline CDR1 is SGHKS and CDR2 YYEKEE (reference sequence). The CDR3 loop reads CASSLATGIYGYTF. The CDR3 DNA is TGTGCCAGCAGCTTGGCCACGGGAATCTATGGCTACACCTTC.

The V call is TRBV15, the J call TRBJ1-2; 9 nucleotides line up with TRBD1. Trimming at V came to 5 bases and at J to 4 bases, leaving 8 bases not matched to a gene. The CDR3 is 15 residues long. The germline gives CDR1 LNHNV, CDR2 YYDKDF (reference sequence). The CDR3 DNA reads TGTGCCACCAGCGTACGTCCGGGACAGGGCTATGGCTACACCTTC. Its translation is CATSVRPGQGYGYTF.

V and J are TRBV28 and TRBJ1-2, with 10 bases identical to TRBD1. With 3 bases clipped from V and 8 bases from J, the junction kept 6 bases outside the gene matches. The CDR3 is made up of 14 amino acids. CDR1 and CDR2 from the germline V gene are MDHEN and SYDVKM. The CDR3 reads CASSLPGQGKGYTF. CDR3 bases: TGTGCCAGCAGTTTGCCGGGACAGGGGAAAGGCTACACCTTC.

The chain uses TRBV30 and TRBJ2-1; 7 nucleotides match TRBD1. CDR3 size: 17 residues. Germline values: CDR1 GTSNPN, CDR2 SVGIG (reference sequence). With V trimmed by 1 base and J by 4 bases, 13 bases remained unmatched. The CDR3 DNA follows: TGTGCCTGGAGTGCCCTCCCCCGGGACAGACTTTACAATGAGCAGTTCTTC. Protein product: CAWSALPRDRLYNEQFF.

This clone was detected only once. The V gene is TRBV19, the J gene TRBJ1-2; 10 bases are a match to TRBD1. The J segment lost 5 bases and the V segment lost 10 bases, leaving 7 bases of the junction unmatched. Germline V CDR1 and CDR2: LNHDA, SQIVND (reference sequence). CDR3 length: 13 residues. CDR3 region: CATSDRGYYGYTF. The CDR3, as DNA: TGTGCCACCTCGGACAGGGGGTATTATGGCTACACCTTC. Variable domain in full (rest from reference TRBV19 and TRBJ1-2): DGGITQSPKYLFRKEGQNVTLSCEQNLNHDAMYWYRQDPGQGLRLIYYSQIVNDFQKGDIAEGYSVSREKKESFPLTVTSAQKNPTAFYLCATSDRGYYGYTFGSGTRLTVV.

This clone was seen a single time. V and J are TRBV10-3 and TRBJ2-7; TRBD1 matches at 9 bases. CDR3 length equals 15 residues. V trimming: 3 bases; J trimming: 2 bases; junction bases outside the gene matches: 5. In germline, CDR1 is ENHRY, CDR2 SYGVKD. The CDR3 spells CAISDKDRGTYEQYF. CDR3 nucleotides: TGTGCCATCAGTGATAAGGACAGGGGTACCTACGAGCAGTACTTC.

This CDR3 reads CSVELGTGTDTQYF. CDR3 in DNA: TGCAGCGTTGAATTGGGGACTGGGACAGATACGCAGTATTTT. The chain recombines TRBV29-1 with TRBJ2-3; possible D gene TRBD2, 6 bases. Germline-derived CDR1 and CDR2 are SQVTM and ANQGSEA. The CDR3 consists of 14 residues. The V end lost 2 bases, the J end lost 3 bases, and 12 bases lay between the germline ends.

The V and J genes are TRBV6-1 and TRBJ1-1; weak D call: TRBD1 (5 bases). V was pared by 2 bases and J by 2 bases, with 12 bases between. Germline CDR1 and CDR2: MNHNS and SASEGT. This CDR3 region has 15 residues. The CDR3 reads CASSEIWGVNTEAFF. The DNA for the CDR3 is TGTGCCAGCAGTGAAATATGGGGCGTAAACACTGAAGCTTTCTTT.

V usage is TRBV7-2 and J usage is TRBJ1-6; 7 bases fit TRBD1. V shed 7 bases, J shed 0 bases, and the junction held 6 bases outside the gene matches. Germline V lookup: CDR1 SGHTA, CDR2 FQGNSA. The CDR3 runs 16 residues. The CDR3 reads CASMVDRSSYNSPLHF. For the CDR3, the DNA is TGTGCCAGCATGGTGGACAGGAGCTCCTATAATTCACCCCTCCACTTT.

V is TRBV25-1 and J is TRBJ2-7; TRBD2 matches 9 bases. The CDR3 has 15 amino acids. Germline CDR1 MGHDK, CDR2 SYGVNS. V was clipped by 4 bases and J by 2 bases; unmatched bases: 6. The CDR3 is CASSAASGATYEQYF. In DNA form, the CDR3 reads TGTGCCAGCAGTGCGGCTAGCGGGGCTACCTACGAGCAGTACTTC.